A selection of T cell receptor beta chains follows, all from one sample in a study of T cell responses to AZD1222 COVID-19 vaccine. TCRdb's copy holds only in-frame clones and misses some; the assay was immunoSEQ multiplex PCR. The repertoire consists of 90,000 to 140,000 clones, with 70% to 90% occurring once and the leading ten covering 2% to 3%. This specimen consisted of peripheral blood, obtained on day 0 of AZD1222 vaccination. These receptors were taken from an adult in good health. Both conserved end residues are part of each CDR3. The D gene is left open where the match is weak. Clone size, where shown, is once, few, many, or a class for clones that have expanded.

>TRBV29-1|.|TRBJ1-2|.
TGCAGCGTTGACGGCCTGGGGAACTATGGCTACACCTTC
CSVDGLGNYGYTF
>TRBV5-4|.|TRBJ1-1|TRBD1
TGTGCCACCGGGTACAGGGGGCGAGGTGAAGCTTTCTTT
CATGYRGRGEAFF
>TRBV6-5|.|TRBJ2-5|TRBD1
TGTGCCACCTGGGACAGGGGGTTCACAAAGACCCAGTACTTC
CATWDRGFTKTQYF
>TRBV28|few|TRBJ2-2|.
TGTGCCAGCAGGACACAGGGTTACACCGGGGAGCTGTTTTTT
CASRTQGYTGELFF
>TRBV2|.|TRBJ1-6|.
TGTGCCAGCAGCTACAGACAGCAAAGCTCCTATAATTCACCCCTCCACTTT
CASSYRQQSSYNSPLHF
>TRBV4-2|.|TRBJ2-2|TRBD2
TGTGCCAGCAGCCCCGTAGCGGGAGTCACCGGGGAGCTGTTTTTT
CASSPVAGVTGELFF
>TRBV11-3|once|TRBJ1-1|.
TGTGCCAGCAAAGGTGATACAGGGCTCACTGAAGCTTTCTTT
CASKGDTGLTEAFF
>TRBV10-3|once|TRBJ1-5|.
TGTGCCATCAGTAGGGTACAGGGCAATCAGCCCCAGCATTTT
CAISRVQGNQPQHF
>TRBV5-1|.|TRBJ2-1|TRBD2
TGCGCCAGCAGCCGAGAGGGAGGGCCCTACAATGAGCAGTTCTTC
CASSREGGPYNEQFF
>TRBV4-3|.|TRBJ2-2|.
TGCGCCAGCAGCCAAGTATCAGGGACGAACACCGGGGAGCTGTTTTTT
CASSQVSGTNTGELFF
>TRBV11-1|.|TRBJ2-1|.
TGTGCCAGCAGCTTAACTGGAGCGTCCTCGTACAATGAGCAGTTCTTC
CASSLTGASSYNEQFF
>TRBV9|.|TRBJ1-2|.
TGTGCCAGCAGCGTAGAAGTAAGTCCCAGGGGCTATGGCTACACCTTC
CASSVEVSPRGYGYTF
>TRBV19|.|TRBJ1-6|TRBD1
TGTGCCAGTAGTATAACAGGGGCGAATTCACCCCTCCACTTT
CASSITGANSPLHF
>TRBV19|once|TRBJ2-1|TRBD2
TGTGCCAGTAGTATAGTCTTAGGGACTAGCGGGAGGGGGCAGTTCTTC
CASSIVLGTSGRGQFF
>TRBV28|.|TRBJ1-5|.
TGTGCCAGCAGTCCCCTTGGGAGACAGCCTAGCAATCAGCCCCAGCATTTT
CASSPLGRQPSNQPQHF
>TRBV5-1|few|TRBJ2-5|TRBD2
TGCGCCAGCGGGACTAGCGGGGGTGTTCAAGAGACCCAGTACTTC
CASGTSGGVQETQYF
>TRBV19|.|TRBJ2-7|TRBD2
TGTGCCAGTAGTAGCTTGGGGACTAGCGGTTCGCGGAACCCCTACGAGCAGTACTTC
CASSSLGTSGSRNPYEQYF
>TRBV5-8|.|TRBJ1-1|.
TGTGCCAGCAGCTTGTCCAAGGACACTGAAGCTTTCTTT
CASSLSKDTEAFF
>TRBV5-1|.|TRBJ1-4|TRBD1
TGCGCCAGCAGCTTGGAGTCGGGACAGGGGGCGAGGCTGTTTTTT
CASSLESGQGARLFF
>TRBV19|.|TRBJ1-5|.
TGTGCCAGTAGCCGCAGACAGCCATATAGCAATCAGCCCCAGCATTTT
CASSRRQPYSNQPQHF
>TRBV10-3|.|TRBJ1-1|.
TGTGCCATCAGTGCAGTCAGAGACACTGAAGCTTTCTTT
CAISAVRDTEAFF
>TRBV5-6|.|TRBJ2-1|.
TGTGCCAGCAAATCACTAGCTCGGGGCGGGGTGGAGCAGTTCTTC
CASKSLARGGVEQFF
>TRBV19|once|TRBJ2-5|TRBD2
TGTGCCAGTGCGGGGGGGGCCGGACAAGAGACCCAGTACTTC
CASAGGAGQETQYF
>TRBV4-2|.|TRBJ1-2|.
TGTGCCAGCAGCCAAGCCGAACGCTACACCTTC
CASSQAERYTF
>TRBV19|.|TRBJ2-3|TRBD1
TGTGCCAGTAGGAGGACAGGGGTCACAGATACGCAGTATTTT
CASRRTGVTDTQYF
>TRBV5-5|few|TRBJ2-5|.
TGTGCCAGCAGCTCTAAAACCGGGACACACCAAGAGACCCAGTACTTC
CASSSKTGTHQETQYF
>TRBV11-1|.|TRBJ2-7|.
TGTGCCAGCAGCCGTGGGGTTGAAGAGTACTTC
CASSRGVEEYF
>TRBV6-2/TRBV6-3|few|TRBJ2-1|TRBD2
TGTGCCAGCAGCGGGCTAGCGGGAGAGGGTCATGAGCAGTTCTTC
CASSGLAGEGHEQFF
>TRBV2|.|TRBJ2-7|.
TGTGCCAGCAGTATCTACGAGCAGTACTTC
CASSIYEQYF
>TRBV5-1|.|TRBJ2-3|TRBD2
TGCGCCAGCAGCTTGGGGACTAGCGGGGGGATCGGCACAGATACGCAGTATTTT
CASSLGTSGGIGTDTQYF
>TRBV5-6|.|TRBJ1-1|.
TGTGCCAGCAGCTGGGATCAGAACACTGAAGCTTTCTTT
CASSWDQNTEAFF
>TRBV19|.|TRBJ1-5|.
TGTGCCAGTAGCCAGGGACCCGCCGCCGGGCCCCAGCATTTT
CASSQGPAAGPQHF
>TRBV29-1|.|TRBJ2-1|.
TGCAGCATCTCGCACCTGAGTTTGGGCGAGCAGTTCTTC
CSISHLSLGEQFF
>TRBV10-2|.|TRBJ2-7|TRBD2
TGCGCCAGCAGTAAATTTAGCCCGGGACTAGATTCCCACGAGCAGTACTTC
CASSKFSPGLDSHEQYF
>TRBV11-2|.|TRBJ2-3|.
TGTGCCAGCAGGCCCCCCTCTGATACGCAGTATTTT
CASRPPSDTQYF
>TRBV3-1/TRBV3-2|.|TRBJ2-3|.
TGTGCCAGCAGCCGAGGGACGGCGAGCACAGATACGCAGTATTTT
CASSRGTASTDTQYF
>TRBV11-1|.|TRBJ2-3|TRBD2
TGTGCCAGCAGCCCGGGGAGCGGGATAGCTCGAGATACGCAGTATTTT
CASSPGSGIARDTQYF
>TRBV5-4|.|TRBJ1-2|.
TGTGCCAGCAGAATTCTGGGGAAGGTGGAAGGAGGCTACACCTTC
CASRILGKVEGGYTF
>TRBV5-4|.|TRBJ2-1|.
TGTGCCAGCAGCTCATCACGGGGTGAGCAGTTCTTC
CASSSSRGEQFF
>TRBV7-8|.|TRBJ2-1|TRBD2
TGTGCCAGCAGCTTAGGTAGGCTAGCGGGAGGAATACAGTTCTTC
CASSLGRLAGGIQFF
>TRBV6-5|.|TRBJ2-7|TRBD1
TGTGCCAGCAGTTTACACCGGGACAGCACCTACGAGCAGTACTTC
CASSLHRDSTYEQYF
>TRBV27|many|TRBJ1-3|.
TGTGCCAGCAGACTTAATCCGAGCTCTGGAAACACCATATATTTT
CASRLNPSSGNTIYF
>TRBV4-1|.|TRBJ1-2|.
TGCGCCAGCAGCCAAGGATCGGGCTATGGCTACACCTTC
CASSQGSGYGYTF
>TRBV5-1|.|TRBJ2-3|TRBD2
TGCGCCAGCACCCTTGGGGCTAGCGGTAACACAGATACGCAGTATTTT
CASTLGASGNTDTQYF
>TRBV5-1|.|TRBJ2-1|TRBD1
TGCGCCAGCAGCTCCTCCGGGACAGGGGGCAATGAGCAGTTCTTC
CASSSSGTGGNEQFF
>TRBV6-5|.|TRBJ1-1|TRBD1
TGTGCCACGGCGACAGGGGGAGACACTGAAGCTTTCTTT
CATATGGDTEAFF
>TRBV3-1/TRBV3-2|.|TRBJ2-2|.
TGTGCCAGCAGCTACATGGAGGGCCTGGGGGGTTCGAACACCGGGGAGCTGTTTTTT
CASSYMEGLGGSNTGELFF
>TRBV29-1|.|TRBJ2-3|TRBD2
TGCAGCGCCATGCGCGGCGGCGGGGGGTTCCCTAGCACAGATACGCAGTATTTT
CSAMRGGGGFPSTDTQYF
>TRBV7-2|.|TRBJ1-3|.
TGTGCCAGCAGCCCGGGGGAGTCGGGAAACACCATATATTTT
CASSPGESGNTIYF
>TRBV5-1|.|TRBJ2-5|.
TGCGCCAGCAGCCCGGGGGTGGGGCAGAAGGAGACCCAGTACTTC
CASSPGVGQKETQYF
>TRBV5-1|.|TRBJ1-1|.
TGCGCCAGCAGCCCTACAAGGGGGTACAGTGAAGCTTTCTTT
CASSPTRGYSEAFF
>TRBV20-1|.|TRBJ2-7|TRBD2
TGCAGTTTCGGGAGGGCCTACGAGCAGTACTTC
CSFGRAYEQYF
>TRBV28|.|TRBJ1-2|.
TGTGCCAGCAGTTTGCCCAGGTCCTATGGCTACACCTTC
CASSLPRSYGYTF
>TRBV29-1|.|TRBJ2-1|.
TGCAGCGGGAAAGAGCCGGCGTACAATGAGCAGTTCTTC
CSGKEPAYNEQFF
>TRBV4-1|.|TRBJ2-7|TRBD1
TGCGCCAGCAGCCAATCGACAGGGTACTACGAGCAGTACTTC
CASSQSTGYYEQYF